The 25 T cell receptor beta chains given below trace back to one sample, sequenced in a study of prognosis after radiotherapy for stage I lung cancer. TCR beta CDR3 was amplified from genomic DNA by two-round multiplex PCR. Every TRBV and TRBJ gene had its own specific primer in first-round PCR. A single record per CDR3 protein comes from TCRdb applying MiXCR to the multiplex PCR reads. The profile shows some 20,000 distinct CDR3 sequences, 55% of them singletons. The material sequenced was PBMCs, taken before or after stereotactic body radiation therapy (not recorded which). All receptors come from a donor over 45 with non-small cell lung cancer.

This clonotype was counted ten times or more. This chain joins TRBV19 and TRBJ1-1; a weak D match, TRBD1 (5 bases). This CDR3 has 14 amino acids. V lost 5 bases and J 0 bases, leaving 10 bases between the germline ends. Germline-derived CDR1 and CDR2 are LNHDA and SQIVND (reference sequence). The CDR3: CASSWQGMNTEAFF. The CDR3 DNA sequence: TGTGCCAGTAGTTGGCAGGGAATGAACACTGAAGCTTTCTTT.

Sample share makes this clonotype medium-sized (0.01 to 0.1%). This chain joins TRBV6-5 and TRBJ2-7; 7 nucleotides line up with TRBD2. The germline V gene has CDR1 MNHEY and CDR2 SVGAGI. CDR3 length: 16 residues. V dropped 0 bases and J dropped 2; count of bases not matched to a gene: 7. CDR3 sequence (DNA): TGTGCCAGCAGTTACTCGAGCTCTAGCGGTACCTACGAGCAGTACTTC. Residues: CASSYSSSSGTYEQYF.

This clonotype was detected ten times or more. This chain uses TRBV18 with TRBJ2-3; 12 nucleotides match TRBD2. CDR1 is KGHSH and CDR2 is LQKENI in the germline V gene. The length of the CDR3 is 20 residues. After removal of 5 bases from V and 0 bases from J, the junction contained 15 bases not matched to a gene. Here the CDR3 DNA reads TGTGCCAGCTCAGACCCGGGACTAGCGGGTATCGACCCTAGCACAGATACGCAGTATTTT. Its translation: CASSDPGLAGIDPSTDTQYF.

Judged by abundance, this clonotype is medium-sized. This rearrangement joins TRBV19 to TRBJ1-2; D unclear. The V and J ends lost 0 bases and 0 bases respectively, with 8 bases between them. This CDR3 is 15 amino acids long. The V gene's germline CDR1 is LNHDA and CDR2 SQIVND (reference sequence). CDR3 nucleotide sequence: TGTGCCAGTAGTATAGAGGATAGTGCTAACTATGGCTACACCTTC. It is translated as CASSIEDSANYGYTF.

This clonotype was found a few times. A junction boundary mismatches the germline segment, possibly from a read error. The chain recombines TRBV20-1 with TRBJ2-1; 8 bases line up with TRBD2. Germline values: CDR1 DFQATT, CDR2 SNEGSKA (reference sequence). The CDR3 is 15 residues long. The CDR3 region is CSARGIGRVTGEQLF. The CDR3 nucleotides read TGCAGTGCTAGAGGTATCGGGAGGGTTACCGGTGAGCAGCTCTTC.

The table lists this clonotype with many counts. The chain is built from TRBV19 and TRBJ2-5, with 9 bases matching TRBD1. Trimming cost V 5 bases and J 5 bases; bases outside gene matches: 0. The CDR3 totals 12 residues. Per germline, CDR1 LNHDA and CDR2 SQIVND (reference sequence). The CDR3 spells CASSGTGETQYF. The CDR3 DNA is TGTGCCAGTAGTGGGACAGGGGAGACCCAGTACTTC. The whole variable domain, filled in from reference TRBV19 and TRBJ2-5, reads DGGITQSPKYLFRKEGQNVTLSCEQNLNHDAMYWYRQDPGQGLRLIYYSQIVNDFQKGDIAEGYSVSREKKESFPLTVTSAQKNPTAFYLCASSGTGETQYFGPGTRLLVL.

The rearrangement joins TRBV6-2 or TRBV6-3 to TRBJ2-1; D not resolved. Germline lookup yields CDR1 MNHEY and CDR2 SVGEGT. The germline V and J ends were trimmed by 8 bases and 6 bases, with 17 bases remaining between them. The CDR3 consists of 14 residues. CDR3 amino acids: CASAGRRVSNEQFF. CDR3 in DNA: TGTGCCAGCGCCGGTCGAAGGGTTAGCAATGAGCAGTTCTTC.

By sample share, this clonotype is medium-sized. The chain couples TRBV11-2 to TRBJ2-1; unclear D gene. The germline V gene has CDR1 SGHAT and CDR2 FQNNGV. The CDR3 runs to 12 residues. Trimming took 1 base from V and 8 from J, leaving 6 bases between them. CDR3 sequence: CASSLAWYEQFF. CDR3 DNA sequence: TGTGCCAGCAGCTTAGCGTGGTATGAGCAGTTCTTC.

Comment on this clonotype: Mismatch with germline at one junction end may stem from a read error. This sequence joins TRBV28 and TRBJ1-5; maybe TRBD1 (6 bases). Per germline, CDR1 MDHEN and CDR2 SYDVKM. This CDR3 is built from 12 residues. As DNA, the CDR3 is TGTTCCAGCGGGACACAGGGCCAGCCCCAGCATTTT. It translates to CSSGTQGQPQHF.

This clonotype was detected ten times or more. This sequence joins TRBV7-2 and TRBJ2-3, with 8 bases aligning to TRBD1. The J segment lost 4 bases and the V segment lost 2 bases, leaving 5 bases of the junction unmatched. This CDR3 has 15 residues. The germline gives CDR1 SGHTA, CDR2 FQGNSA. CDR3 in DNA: TGTGCCAGCAGCTTAATTGGACAGGGCTCAGATACGCAGTATTTT. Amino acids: CASSLIGQGSDTQYF.

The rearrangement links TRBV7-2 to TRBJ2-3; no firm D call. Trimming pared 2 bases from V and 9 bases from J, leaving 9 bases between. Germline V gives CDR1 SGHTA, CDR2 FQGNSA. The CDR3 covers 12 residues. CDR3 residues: CASSLNRRTQYF. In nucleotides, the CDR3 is TGTGCCAGCAGCTTAAACAGAAGGACGCAGTATTTT.

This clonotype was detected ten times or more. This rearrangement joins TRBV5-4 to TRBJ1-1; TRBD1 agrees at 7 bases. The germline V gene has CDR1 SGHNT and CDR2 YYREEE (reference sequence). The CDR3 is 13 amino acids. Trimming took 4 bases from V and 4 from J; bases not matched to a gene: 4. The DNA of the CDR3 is TGTGCCAGCAGCCCCAGGGGGGCCACTGAAGCTTTCTTT. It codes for CASSPRGATEAFF.

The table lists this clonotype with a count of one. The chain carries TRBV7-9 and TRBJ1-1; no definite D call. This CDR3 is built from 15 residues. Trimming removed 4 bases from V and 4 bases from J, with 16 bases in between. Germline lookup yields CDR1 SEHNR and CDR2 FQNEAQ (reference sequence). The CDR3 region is CASSSAVVGFTEAFF. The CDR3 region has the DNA TGTGCCAGCAGCTCGGCCGTAGTGGGTTTCACTGAAGCTTTCTTT.

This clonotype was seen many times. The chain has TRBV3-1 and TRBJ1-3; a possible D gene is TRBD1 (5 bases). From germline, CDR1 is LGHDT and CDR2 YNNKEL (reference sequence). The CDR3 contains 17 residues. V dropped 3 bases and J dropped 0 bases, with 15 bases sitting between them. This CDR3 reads CASSHRAGRLSGNTIYF. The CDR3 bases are TGTGCCAGCAGCCACAGGGCCGGACGCCTCTCTGGAAACACCATATATTTT.

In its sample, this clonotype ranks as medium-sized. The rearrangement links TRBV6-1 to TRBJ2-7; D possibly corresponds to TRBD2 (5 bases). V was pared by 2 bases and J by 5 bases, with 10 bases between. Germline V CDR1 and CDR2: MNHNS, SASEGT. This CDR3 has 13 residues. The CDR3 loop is CASSEMDGDEQYF. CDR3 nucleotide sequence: TGTGCCAGCAGTGAAATGGACGGGGACGAGCAGTACTTC.

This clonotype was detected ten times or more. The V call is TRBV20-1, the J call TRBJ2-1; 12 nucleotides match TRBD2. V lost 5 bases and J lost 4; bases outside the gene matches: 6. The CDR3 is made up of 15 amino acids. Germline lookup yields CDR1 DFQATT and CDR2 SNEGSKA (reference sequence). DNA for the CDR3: TGCAGTGCTCCCGTAACTAGCGGGAGGTACAATGAGCAGTTCTTC. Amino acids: CSAPVTSGRYNEQFF.

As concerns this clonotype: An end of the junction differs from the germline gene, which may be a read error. The CDR3 spells CDSRGVRAEETQYF. The CDR3, as DNA: TGTGACAGCAGAGGGGTCCGGGCGGAAGAGACCCAGTACTTC. V usage is TRBV5-4 and J usage is TRBJ2-5; D may be TRBD1 or TRBD2 (5 bases each). Germline V gives CDR1 SGHNT, CDR2 YYREEE (reference sequence). The CDR3 totals 14 residues.

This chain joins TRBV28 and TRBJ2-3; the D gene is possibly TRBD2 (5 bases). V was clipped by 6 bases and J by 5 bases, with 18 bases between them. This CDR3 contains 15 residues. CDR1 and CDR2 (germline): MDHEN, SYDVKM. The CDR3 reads CASSPLKERKDTQYF. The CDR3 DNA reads TGTGCCAGCAGCCCACTAAAGGAGCGGAAAGATACGCAGTATTTT.

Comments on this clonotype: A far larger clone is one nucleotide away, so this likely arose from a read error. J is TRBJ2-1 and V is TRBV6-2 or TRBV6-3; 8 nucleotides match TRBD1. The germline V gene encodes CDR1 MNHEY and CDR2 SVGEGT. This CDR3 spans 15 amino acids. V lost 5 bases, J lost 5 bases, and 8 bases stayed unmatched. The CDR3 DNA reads TGTGCCAGCAGTGACAGGGGTTATATCGACAATGAGCAGTTCTTC. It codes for CASSDRGYIDNEQFF.

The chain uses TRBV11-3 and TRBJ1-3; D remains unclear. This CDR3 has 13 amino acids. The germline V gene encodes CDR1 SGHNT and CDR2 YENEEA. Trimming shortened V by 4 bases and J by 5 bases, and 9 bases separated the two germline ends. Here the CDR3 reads CASSSGERNTIYF. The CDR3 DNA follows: TGTGCCAGCAGCTCCGGAGAACGAAACACCATATATTTT. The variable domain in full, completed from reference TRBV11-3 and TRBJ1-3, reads EAGVVQSPRYKIIEKKQPVAFWCNPISGHNTLYWYLQNLGQGPELLIRYENEEAVDDSQLPKDRFSAERLKGVDSTLKIQPAELGDSAVYLCASSSGERNTIYFGEGSWLTVV.

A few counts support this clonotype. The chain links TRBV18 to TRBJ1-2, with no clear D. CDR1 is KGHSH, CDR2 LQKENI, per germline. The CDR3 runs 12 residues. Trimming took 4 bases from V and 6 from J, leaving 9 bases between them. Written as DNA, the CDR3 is TGTGCCAGCTCACGGGCAGGAGATGGCTACACCTTC. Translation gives CASSRAGDGYTF.

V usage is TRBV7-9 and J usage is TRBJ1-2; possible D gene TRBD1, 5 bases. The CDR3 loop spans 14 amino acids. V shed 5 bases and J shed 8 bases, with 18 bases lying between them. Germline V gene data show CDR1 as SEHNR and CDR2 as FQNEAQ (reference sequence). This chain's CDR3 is CASSPPGEWDGYTF. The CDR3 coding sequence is TGTGCCAGCAGCCCCCCGGGGGAATGGGACGGCTACACCTTC.

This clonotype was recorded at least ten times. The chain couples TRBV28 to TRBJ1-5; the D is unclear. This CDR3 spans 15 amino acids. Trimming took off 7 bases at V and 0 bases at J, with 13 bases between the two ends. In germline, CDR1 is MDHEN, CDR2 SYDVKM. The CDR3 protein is CASTTPSDSNQPQHF. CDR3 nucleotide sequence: TGTGCCAGCACCACCCCCTCTGATAGCAATCAGCCCCAGCATTTT. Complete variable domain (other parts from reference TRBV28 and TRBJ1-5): DVKVTQSSRYLVKRTGEKVFLECVQDMDHENMFWYRQDPGLGLRLIYFSYDVKMKEKGDIPEGYSVSREKKERFSLILESASTNQTSMYLCASTTPSDSNQPQHFGDGTRLSIL.

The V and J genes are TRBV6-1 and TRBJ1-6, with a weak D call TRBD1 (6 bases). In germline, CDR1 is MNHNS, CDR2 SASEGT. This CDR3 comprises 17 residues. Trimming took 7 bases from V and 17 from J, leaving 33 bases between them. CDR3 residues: CASTAPGAGQPNSHIHF. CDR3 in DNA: TGTGCCAGCACAGCCCCCGGGGCCGGACAGCCCAATTCACACATCCACTTT.

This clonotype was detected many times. The CDR3 bases are TGCGCCAGCAGCCAGGGCCCGAGGCGCACAGATACGCAGTATTTT. Translated, it gives CASSQGPRRTDTQYF. V gene TRBV4-1 combines with J gene TRBJ2-3, with D unclear. Germline V gene sequence: CDR1 MGHRA, CDR2 YSYEKL. The CDR3 extends over 15 amino acids. V lost 3 bases and J 1 base, leaving 11 bases between the germline ends.